Listed below are T cell receptor beta chains from one sample, sequenced in a study of Siglec-9 on CD8 T cells in melanoma. Generated by immunoSEQ multiplex PCR, the TCRdb table keeps only in-frame clones and is missing some. The sample lists 25,000 to 35,000 clones, roughly 78% occurring once. The sequenced material came from Siglec-9- CD8+ T cells sorted from blood. The receptors stem from a human donor in good health. Each CDR3 is given with its conserved first and last residue. Fields, in order: CDR3 protein, CDR3 DNA, J gene, clone size, D gene, V gene. The D gene is left open where the match is weak. Clone size appears in some rows only: once, few, many, or a class for an expanded clone.

CASITPGTGGYGYTF,TGTGCCAGTATCACGCCTGGGACAGGGGGCTATGGCTACACCTTC,TRBJ1-2,-,TRBD1,TRBV19
CASSLVTSGTGETQYF,TGTGCCAGCAGCTTAGTTACTAGCGGGACTGGGGAGACCCAGTACTTC,TRBJ2-5,-,TRBD2,TRBV7-2
CASTPGGEAKNIQYF,TGTGCCAGCACCCCGGGGGGCGAAGCCAAAAACATTCAGTACTTC,TRBJ2-4,-,-,TRBV7-9
CASSFRSNTEAFF,TGTGCCAGCAGTTTCAGGTCGAACACTGAAGCTTTCTTT,TRBJ1-1,-,-,TRBV28
CASSYSRGEQYF,TGTGCCAGCAGTTACTCACGGGGCGAGCAGTACTTC,TRBJ2-7,-,-,TRBV6-5
CASSLALGGEQFF,TGTGCCAGCAGCTTAGCGCTCGGGGGCGAGCAGTTCTTC,TRBJ2-1,-,-,TRBV7-9
CASSLNPRQDRRDTQYF,TGTGCCAGCAGCTTGAACCCTCGACAGGACCGGAGGGATACGCAGTATTTT,TRBJ2-3,-,-,TRBV7-3
CAISENDRNTEAFF,TGTGCCATCAGCGAAAATGACAGGAACACTGAAGCTTTCTTT,TRBJ1-1,-,-,TRBV10-3
CASSQDVAAGKGF,TGCGCCAGCAGCCAAGATGTCGCAGCCGGGAAAGGATTC,TRBJ1-2,-,-,TRBV4-1
CASSAVGGTNEQYF,TGTGCCAGCAGCGCAGTAGGGGGGACAAACGAGCAGTACTTC,TRBJ2-7,-,-,TRBV9
CASSFGGGRTGELFF,TGTGCCAGCAGTTTTGGAGGGGGAAGGACCGGGGAGCTGTTTTTT,TRBJ2-2,-,-,TRBV27
CASSPDRTNTEAFF,TGCGCCAGCAGCCCAGACAGAACGAACACTGAAGCTTTCTTT,TRBJ1-1,-,-,TRBV5-1
CASSPRRAGGTDTQYF,TGTGCCAGCAGTCCCCGGCGGGCGGGTGGCACAGATACGCAGTATTTT,TRBJ2-3,-,-,TRBV27
CASSPGVAAEEQFF,TGTGCCAGCAGCCCAGGGGTAGCGGCCGAGGAGCAGTTCTTC,TRBJ2-1,-,-,TRBV7-8
CASTNGRGTEAFF,TGTGCCAGCACTAACGGGAGAGGCACTGAAGCTTTCTTT,TRBJ1-1,-,-,TRBV6-5
CASSYQGAARNTEAFF,TGTGCCAGCAGTTACCAAGGGGCAGCCCGGAACACTGAAGCTTTCTTT,TRBJ1-1,few,-,TRBV6-5
CSARYVQTQYF,TGCAGTGCTAGATATGTCCAGACCCAGTACTTC,TRBJ2-5,-,-,TRBV20-1
CASSEDTGIGEQYF,TGTGCCAGCAGCGAAGACACAGGGATAGGCGAGCAGTACTTC,TRBJ2-7,-,-,TRBV11-3
CAIMVAGGPRDTQYF,TGTGCCATCATGGTAGCGGGGGGGCCTAGAGATACGCAGTATTTT,TRBJ2-3,-,TRBD2,TRBV10-3
CASSPGQVYHEQYF,TGTGCCAGCAGTCCGGGACAGGTTTACCACGAGCAGTACTTC,TRBJ2-7,-,TRBD1,TRBV2
CASSPHPAAISGELFF,TGTGCCAGCAGTCCTCACCCGGCAGCGATCTCCGGGGAGCTGTTTTTT,TRBJ2-2,once,-,TRBV27
CASSYSSGTPTYNEQFF,TGTGCCAGCAGCTACTCCTCCGGGACGCCTACCTACAATGAGCAGTTCTTC,TRBJ2-1,-,-,TRBV13
CASNPWAGLSTEAFF,TGCGCCAGCAACCCGTGGGCGGGGTTGAGCACTGAAGCTTTCTTT,TRBJ1-1,-,-,TRBV10-2
CASSSGTGGNQPQHF,TGTGCCAGCAGTTCGGGGACAGGAGGCAATCAGCCCCAGCATTTT,TRBJ1-5,-,TRBD1,TRBV27